These T cell receptor beta chains were read from a single sample in a study of blood T cell repertoires in COVID-19. Sequencing was performed with immunoSEQ multiplex PCR; in TCRdb, only in-frame clones are kept and a portion is missing. The sample gives about 410,000 clones, 70% to 90% of which show up once; about 1.6% is in the top ten. Sequencing used peripheral blood. These receptors originate from a middle-aged woman with COVID-19, enrolled during active disease. CDR3s include the opening cysteine and the closing phenylalanine or tryptophan. D genes are given only for firm matches.

>TRBD1|TRBJ1-4|TRBV18
TGTGCCAGCTCACCCGGGACAGGGGTTAATGAAAAACTGTTTTTT
CASSPGTGVNEKLFF
>TRBD1|TRBJ1-2|TRBV6-5
TGTGCCAGCAGTTGGGGACAGGGTGGTGGCTATGGCTACACCTTC
CASSWGQGGGYGYTF
>TRBD2|TRBJ2-7|TRBV9
TGTGCCAGCAGCGTAGATTCGACTAGCGGGGTTAGGAACGAGCAGTACTTC
CASSVDSTSGVRNEQYF
>TRBD1|TRBJ2-7|TRBV19
TGTGCCAGTAGTATAGGGGACAGGATCTACGAGCAGTACTTC
CASSIGDRIYEQYF
>TRBD1|TRBJ2-2|TRBV18
TGTGCCAGCTCACCTTCATCCGGGACAGTAAAAACCGGGGAGCTGTTTTTT
CASSPSSGTVKTGELFF
>-|TRBJ2-5|TRBV7-9
TGTGCCAGCAGCTTACCCGGGGTTGAGACCCAGTACTTC
CASSLPGVETQYF
>TRBD1|TRBJ2-2|TRBV6-2/TRBV6-3
TGTGCCAGCAGTTACTGGACAGGGAACACCGGGGAGCTGTTTTTT
CASSYWTGNTGELFF
>-|TRBJ2-7|TRBV18
TGTGCCAGCTCACCACCAGGGACATTTGGACACGAGCAGTACTTC
CASSPPGTFGHEQYF
>-|TRBJ2-5|TRBV12-3/TRBV12-4
TGTGCCAGCAGTTTGGCCCAAGAGACCCAGTACTTC
CASSLAQETQYF
>-|TRBJ1-2|TRBV12-3/TRBV12-4
TGTGCCAGCAGTTTTAGGGGGGGCCATGGCTACACCTTC
CASSFRGGHGYTF
>TRBD1|TRBJ1-3|TRBV7-6
TGTGCCAGCAGCTTAGGACCGGGACAGCACTCTGGAAACACCATATATTTT
CASSLGPGQHSGNTIYF
>TRBD1|TRBJ1-6|TRBV3-1/TRBV3-2
TGTGCCAGCAGCCAAGATCGACAGGGATCCTATAATTCACCCCTCCACTTT
CASSQDRQGSYNSPLHF
>-|TRBJ1-4|TRBV28
TGTGCCAGCAGTTCAGGGGCGGATGAAAAACTGTTTTTT
CASSSGADEKLFF
>-|TRBJ1-1|TRBV20-1
TGCAGTGCTAGTTCAGGCGGGGGGATTTTGAACACTGAAGCTTTCTTT
CSASSGGGILNTEAFF
>TRBD1|TRBJ1-1|TRBV20-1
TGCAGTGCTAGTCGACAGGGGGTCTCGGAAGCTTTCTTT
CSASRQGVSEAFF
>-|TRBJ1-5|TRBV28
TGTGCCAGCAGTTTAGGGCAGGGAGGTGTTCAGCCCCAGCATTTT
CASSLGQGGVQPQHF
>TRBD1|TRBJ1-2|TRBV2
TGTGCCAACAAGGAGGCAGGGGGAAATGGCTACACCTTC
CANKEAGGNGYTF
>-|TRBJ2-2|TRBV27
TGTGCCAGCAGTTTTGGGCGGGGCACCGGGGAGCTGTTTTTT
CASSFGRGTGELFF
>-|TRBJ1-2|TRBV18
TGTGCCAGCTCGGGGCGTGATGGCTACACCTTC
CASSGRDGYTF
>-|TRBJ1-1|TRBV7-2
TGTGCCAGCAGCTACCTAAAGCAGGGGAACACTGAAGCTTTCTTT
CASSYLKQGNTEAFF